The 27 T cell receptor beta chains below come from one sample, sequenced in a study of T cells after yellow fever vaccination. In TCRdb, the 5' RACE reads were re-called with MiXCR into one record per CDR3 protein. In the table there are some 300,000 distinct CDR3 sequences, roughly 3.5% of which are singletons. Here the sequenced sample was PBMCs, taken on the day of the yellow fever booster vaccination. The receptors come from a man between 18 and 29 years old who received the YFV17D yellow fever vaccine.

Only a few counts were recorded for this clonotype. The genes are TRBV10-3 and TRBJ1-6, with a tentative D call TRBD1 (5 bases). CDR3 length equals 18 residues. V lost 0 bases and J 0 bases, leaving 12 bases between the germline ends. The germline gives CDR1 ENHRY, CDR2 SYGVKD. The CDR3 reads CAISESTGASSYNSPLHF. The DNA for the CDR3 is TGTGCCATCAGTGAGTCGACCGGGGCCAGCTCCTATAATTCACCCCTCCACTTT.

The CDR3 reads CSADRLDHSYNEQFF. For the CDR3, the DNA is TGCAGTGCTGACCGTTTGGACCACTCCTACAATGAGCAGTTCTTC. This rearrangement joins TRBV20-1 to TRBJ2-1; D is ambiguous. V lost 5 bases, J lost 0 bases, and 14 bases lay in between. Germline loops: CDR1 DFQATT, CDR2 SNEGSKA (reference sequence). The CDR3 runs 15 residues.

This clonotype was seen repeatedly, ten times or more. The chain joins TRBV11-1 to TRBJ2-4, with D uncertain. Trimming took 5 bases from V and 2 from J, leaving 7 bases between them. Germline V gives CDR1 SGHAT, CDR2 FQDESV (reference sequence). The CDR3 spans 13 residues. The DNA of the CDR3 is TGTGCCAGCAGCGGGCTCTCCAAAAACATTCAGTACTTC. It specifies CASSGLSKNIQYF.

The chain carries TRBV7-2 and TRBJ1-5, with D possibly matching TRBD1 (6 bases). The germline V gene encodes CDR1 SGHTA and CDR2 FQGNSA. This CDR3 comprises 13 residues. Trimming removed 11 bases at V and 3 bases at J, with 14 bases between. This CDR3 reads CASSDRSNQPQHF. CDR3 DNA sequence: TGTGCCTCATCCGACAGGTCCAATCAGCCCCAGCATTTT.

This clonotype was observed many times. The CDR3 loop reads CASSGKGGTGGLNTEAFF. In nucleotides, the CDR3 is TGCGCCAGCAGCGGAAAGGGAGGAACAGGGGGCCTGAACACTGAAGCTTTCTTT. The rearrangement links TRBV5-1 to TRBJ1-1; 9 nucleotides match TRBD1. V shed 4 bases, J shed 0 bases, and the junction held 13 bases outside the gene matches. The CDR3 loop spans 18 amino acids. CDR1 and CDR2 (germline): SGHRS, YFSETQ.

This clonotype appeared a few times. The chain employs TRBV5-1 and TRBJ1-1; no definite D call. CDR3 length: 13 residues. CDR1 and CDR2 (germline): SGHRS, YFSETQ. Trimming removed 0 bases at V and 4 bases at J, with 7 bases between. The CDR3 loop is CASSLAVSTEAFF. The CDR3 coding sequence is TGCGCCAGCAGCTTGGCCGTATCCACTGAAGCTTTCTTT.

This clonotype was recorded many times. The chain recombines TRBV6-1 with TRBJ2-1, with D possibly TRBD1 on 5 matching bases. Germline assignment: CDR1 MNHNS and CDR2 SASEGT. The CDR3 is 12 residues long. V dropped 8 bases and J dropped 8 bases, with 13 bases sitting between them. CDR3 loop: CASYRSAHEQFF. The CDR3 bases are TGTGCCAGCTACAGGTCGGCTCATGAGCAGTTCTTC.

This clonotype was seen at least ten times. V is TRBV7-3 and J is TRBJ2-1; 13 nucleotides align to TRBD2. In germline, CDR1 is SGHTA, CDR2 FQGTGA. The trim removed 4 bases at V and 7 bases at J, leaving 4 bases unmatched. This CDR3 comprises 15 residues. CDR3 sequence reads: CASSSLAGGWNEQFF. The CDR3 region has the DNA TGTGCCAGCAGCTCACTAGCGGGGGGGTGGAATGAGCAGTTCTTC.

This clonotype was seen a few times. The V gene is TRBV2, the J gene TRBJ1-2; 9 nucleotides match TRBD1. Germline V gene sequence: CDR1 SNHLY, CDR2 FYNNEI. This CDR3 region has 14 residues. V lost 4 bases, J lost 2 bases, and 2 bases stayed unmatched. This CDR3 is CASSGTGVNYGYTF. CDR3 DNA: TGTGCCAGCAGTGGGACAGGGGTAAACTATGGCTACACCTTC.

Ten or more counts support this clonotype. The chain recombines TRBV13 with TRBJ1-1; maybe TRBD1 (6 bases). The CDR3 spans 17 residues. V lost 1 base and J 1 base, leaving 16 bases between the germline ends. CDR1 is PRHDT, CDR2 FYEKMQ, per germline (reference sequence). The CDR3 loop reads CASSLVLAGETNTEAFF. DNA for the CDR3: TGTGCCAGCAGCTTAGTTTTGGCAGGGGAGACGAACACTGAAGCTTTCTTT.

V gene TRBV7-2 combines with J gene TRBJ2-1; 11 nucleotides agree with TRBD1. The CDR3 contains 15 residues. Trimming at V came to 5 bases and at J to 6 bases, leaving 6 bases not matched to a gene. The germline gives CDR1 SGHTA, CDR2 FQGNSA. The CDR3 sequence is CASSIGTGGRNEQFF. DNA for the CDR3: TGTGCCAGCAGCATCGGGACAGGGGGTCGCAATGAGCAGTTCTTC.

This clonotype was counted between two and nine times. The rearrangement uses TRBV6-5 and TRBJ1-1, with no clear D. The CDR3 consists of 13 residues. Germline CDR1 is MNHEY and CDR2 is SVGAGI. The V gene lost 8 bases and the J gene lost 0 bases, with 10 bases spanning the gap. The CDR3 region has the DNA TGTGCCAGCCGCTCGGGAATGAACACTGAAGCTTTCTTT. It translates to CASRSGMNTEAFF.

The V call is TRBV12-3 or TRBV12-4, the J call TRBJ1-5; possible D gene TRBD1, 5 bases. This CDR3 is built from 13 residues. The V end lost 4 bases, the J end lost 3 bases, and 7 bases lay between the germline ends. CDR3 DNA: TGTGCCAGCAGTTGGGGACCCAATCAGCCCCAGCATTTT. It encodes CASSWGPNQPQHF.

This clonotype was observed at least ten times. The rearrangement links TRBV12-3 or TRBV12-4 to TRBJ1-2; no reliable D call. The CDR3 extends over 15 amino acids. V was clipped by 5 bases and J by 0 bases, with 13 bases between them. The CDR3 region has the DNA TGTGCCAGCAGTACGGGGAAGATAGCTAACTATGGCTACACCTTC. Translating it yields CASSTGKIANYGYTF.

This clonotype was seen ten or more times. The chain recombines TRBV4-3 with TRBJ2-7; D remains ambiguous. Between the trimmed V and J ends, which lost 1 base and 2 bases, there was a span of 12 bases. The CDR3 totals 15 residues. CDR1 LGHNA and CDR2 YSLEER come from the germline V gene. The CDR3 is CASSQGPRLTYEQYF. The CDR3 DNA sequence: TGCGCCAGCAGCCAAGGCCCTCGGCTGACCTACGAGCAGTACTTC.

This clonotype showed up many times. This chain joins TRBV5-1 and TRBJ2-3; 10 positions agree with TRBD1. The ends lost 0 bases at V and 6 bases at J; junction bases unmatched: 7. Germline-derived CDR1 and CDR2 are SGHRS and YFSETQ. The CDR3 consists of 16 residues. CDR3 sequence (DNA): TGCGCCAGCAGCTTGGCCGGGACAGGGGTTTCGGATACGCAGTATTTT. It encodes CASSLAGTGVSDTQYF. The whole variable domain, remainder taken from reference TRBV5-1 and TRBJ2-3, is KAGVTQTPRYLIKTRGQQVTLSCSPISGHRSVSWYQQTPGQGLQFLFEYFSETQRNKGNFPGRFSGRQFSNSRSEMNVSTLELGDSALYLCASSLAGTGVSDTQYFGPGTRLTVL.

This clonotype was detected a few times. The chain has TRBV20-1 and TRBJ2-3, with TRBD2 matching 8 bases. CDR3 length equals 14 residues. Germline lookup yields CDR1 DFQATT and CDR2 SNEGSKA (reference sequence). V was pared by 5 bases and J by 1 base, with 5 bases of the junction left unmatched. CDR3 coding DNA: TGCAGTGCTCAGCGGGGGTCCGGCACAGATACGCAGTATTTT. Translated: CSAQRGSGTDTQYF.

The J gene is TRBJ2-5, the V gene TRBV7-9; D might be TRBD1 or TRBD2, each matching 5 bases. The germline V and J ends were trimmed by 5 bases and 2 bases, with 15 bases remaining between them. CDR3 length: 15 amino acids. Germline V gene sequence: CDR1 SEHNR, CDR2 FQNEAQ (reference sequence). CDR3 sequence: CASSRPGPSQETQYF. CDR3 DNA sequence: TGTGCCAGCAGCCGGCCGGGACCTTCACAAGAGACCCAGTACTTC.

This clonotype was seen more than once but under ten times. The chain is built from TRBV6-5 and TRBJ1-5; 7 nucleotides agree with TRBD1. The CDR3 covers 15 residues. The V gene's germline CDR1 is MNHEY and CDR2 SVGAGI. V dropped 6 bases and J dropped 0; count of bases not matched to a gene: 5. The CDR3 spells CASSSRGDSNQPQHF. As DNA, the CDR3 is TGTGCCAGCAGCTCCAGGGGGGATAGCAATCAGCCCCAGCATTTT.

This clonotype was counted at least ten times. The chain carries TRBV5-5 and TRBJ1-4; D uncertain. The germline V gene has CDR1 SGHKS and CDR2 YYEKEE (reference sequence). V was clipped by 2 bases and J by 13 bases, with 18 bases between them. The CDR3 spans 14 residues. The CDR3 coding sequence is TGTGCCAGCAGCTTAGAAGTTTCGGGGATGGCACTGTTTTTT. Residues: CASSLEVSGMALFF.

This clonotype was seen ten or more times. This chain uses TRBV5-1 with TRBJ2-1, with 7 bases matching TRBD2. Losses at the gene ends were 4 bases for V and 3 bases for J; bases not matched to a gene: 4. This CDR3 region has 14 residues. Germline V lookup: CDR1 SGHRS, CDR2 YFSETQ. The CDR3 protein is CASSRRDYYNEQFF. In nucleotides, the CDR3 is TGCGCCAGCAGCCGCCGGGACTACTACAATGAGCAGTTCTTC. The variable domain in full, completed from reference TRBV5-1 and TRBJ2-1, reads KAGVTQTPRYLIKTRGQQVTLSCSPISGHRSVSWYQQTPGQGLQFLFEYFSETQRNKGNFPGRFSGRQFSNSRSEMNVSTLELGDSALYLCASSRRDYYNEQFFGPGTRLTVL.

V and J are TRBV20-1 and TRBJ2-7, with D perhaps TRBD2 (7 bases). CDR1 is DFQATT and CDR2 is SNEGSKA in the germline V gene (reference sequence). CDR3 length: 12 amino acids. V lost 7 bases to trimming and J lost 6 bases, with 16 bases between them. CDR3 sequence (DNA): TGCAGTGTACGGCGGGGGCTCGGCGAGCAGTACTTC. It codes for CSVRRGLGEQYF.

This clonotype was seen repeatedly, ten times or more. The chain joins TRBV5-1 to TRBJ1-4; 11 nucleotides line up with TRBD1. Germline CDR1 SGHRS, CDR2 YFSETQ. The CDR3 consists of 17 residues. The J segment lost 8 bases and the V segment lost 3 bases, leaving 12 bases of the junction unmatched. The CDR3 is CASSSTGTGGIEEKLFF. The CDR3 DNA follows: TGCGCCAGCAGCTCGACCGGGACAGGGGGGATAGAGGAAAAACTGTTTTTT.

This clonotype has at least ten counts. The gene calls are TRBV28 and TRBJ1-3; no reliable D call. CDR1 is MDHEN and CDR2 is SYDVKM in the germline V gene. The CDR3 length is 12 residues. The ends were cut back, 3 bases at V and 4 bases at J, with 4 bases in the middle. The CDR3 loop is CASSFRGNTIYF. For the CDR3, the DNA is TGTGCCAGCAGTTTTCGGGGAAACACCATATATTTT. Complete variable domain (other parts from reference TRBV28 and TRBJ1-3): DVKVTQSSRYLVKRTGEKVFLECVQDMDHENMFWYRQDPGLGLRLIYFSYDVKMKEKGDIPEGYSVSREKKERFSLILESASTNQTSMYLCASSFRGNTIYFGEGSWLTVV.

This clonotype was seen only a few times. The chain is built from TRBV16 and TRBJ2-3, with 7 bases fitting TRBD1. Trimming took 3 bases from V and 0 from J; bases not matched to a gene: 6. This CDR3 has 16 residues. Germline lookup yields CDR1 KGHSY and CDR2 FQNENV. The CDR3, as DNA: TGTGCCAGCAGCCATCCGACAGGGATCAGCACAGATACGCAGTATTTT. It encodes CASSHPTGISTDTQYF.

The sample holds many counts of this clonotype. The genes are TRBV18 and TRBJ2-5, with D perhaps matching TRBD2 (6 bases). V lost 3 bases and J 2 bases, leaving 13 bases between the germline ends. Germline values: CDR1 KGHSH, CDR2 LQKENI. The CDR3 contains 15 residues. CDR3 DNA: TGTGCCAGCTCACCCGGGGGTTGGCGACAAGAGACCCAGTACTTC. It specifies CASSPGGWRQETQYF.

This clonotype was observed a handful of times. The chain links TRBV25-1 to TRBJ2-1; TRBD2 is a possible D gene (6 bases). With 2 bases removed from V and 4 bases from J, the gap between germline ends came to 12 bases. The CDR3 is 15 residues long. Germline values: CDR1 MGHDK, CDR2 SYGVNS. The CDR3 region is CASSEVGTYYNEQFF. CDR3 bases: TGTGCCAGCAGTGAAGTGGGGACTTATTACAATGAGCAGTTCTTC.